This entry is about one T cell receptor beta chain. These data come from a study of blood T cell repertoires in COVID-19. Background on the study: Sites across the United States, Italy and Spain contributed samples from acute and convalescent COVID-19. In each case, the material was cDNA or gDNA derived from T cells, B-cell-depleted T cells, or PBMCs.

Per the study methods: The authors estimated nucleated cell counts from reference gene primer amplification. The repertoire was sequenced with immunoSEQ multiplex PCR; TCRdb's copy has only in-frame clones and lacks some. V, J and clone size derive from that table, while D and trimming were established from the DNA sequence. This table has tens of thousands of clones, 70% to 90% appearing once. The TCR comes from a woman aged 80 or older with acute or convalescent COVID-19. Sequencing was carried out using peripheral blood.

The CDR3 nucleotides are TGTGCCAGCAGTCTCGACAGAGGACAGGCGAACACCGGGGAGCTGTTTTTT. It is translated as CASSLDRGQANTGELFF. V usage is TRBV27 and J usage is TRBJ2-2; 7 nucleotides align to TRBD1. V shed 5 bases and J 0 bases; nucleotides not matched to a gene: 9. The CDR3 is 17 amino acids. CDR1 is MNHEY, CDR2 SMNVEV, per germline (reference sequence).